The next 28 T cell receptor beta chains were all read from a single sample in a study of shared clonotypes between healthy human individuals. The data were produced by immunoSEQ multiplex PCR, yet TCRdb's version contains in-frame clones alone and is incomplete. The repertoire includes about 580,000 clones, about 98% of them detected once, and 0.3% sits in the top ten. Naivety among CD8 cells was defined by CD45RO negativity and positive CCR7 selection, thereby excluding terminally differentiated effector memory CD45RA+ cells. Sequencing used naive CD8+ T cells sorted from blood. All receptors come from a man aged 25-45 years in good health.

The chain is built from TRBV7-9 and TRBJ2-7, with D tentatively TRBD2 (6 bases). V gave up 6 bases and J gave up 5 bases, with 14 bases separating them. The CDR3 runs 13 residues. The germline CDR1 and CDR2 sequences are SEHNR and FQNEAQ (reference sequence). The CDR3 DNA reads as TGTGCCAGCAGGGCGAGAGGCGGGGACGAGCAGTACTTC. This gives the protein CASRARGGDEQYF.

The chain carries TRBV2 and TRBJ2-7; 9 bases agree with TRBD1. Germline values: CDR1 SNHLY, CDR2 FYNNEI. J lost 0 bases, V lost 7 bases, and 10 bases had no gene match. This CDR3 spans 16 amino acids. CDR3 DNA: TGTGCCAGCACCCCGAGCGACAGGGGGAGCTCCTACGAGCAGTACTTC. Its translation is CASTPSDRGSSYEQYF.

The rearrangement links TRBV11-3 to TRBJ2-5; 7 positions agree with TRBD1. Unmatched junction bases numbered 8, after V lost 5 bases and J lost 2 bases. The CDR3 sequence is 15 residues long. CDR1 SGHNT and CDR2 YENEEA come from the germline V gene. DNA for the CDR3: TGTGCCAGCAGCCCGACCGGGACAGCTCAAGAGACCCAGTACTTC. Protein: CASSPTGTAQETQYF.

V usage is TRBV7-9 and J usage is TRBJ2-1; D is ambiguous. Germline lookup yields CDR1 SEHNR and CDR2 FQNEAQ (reference sequence). This CDR3 has 11 amino acids. V gave up 1 base and J gave up 8 bases, with 3 bases separating them. CDR3 coding DNA: TGTGCCAGCAGCTTAGACCATGAGCAGTTCTTC. This sequence encodes CASSLDHEQFF.

The CDR3 reads CASSPDSYSNQPQHF. The CDR3 bases are TGCGCCAGCAGTCCTGACAGTTATAGCAATCAGCCCCAGCATTTT. The chain couples TRBV23-1 to TRBJ1-5; tentatively, D is TRBD1 (5 bases). TRBV23-1 is noted as an ORF with a role that remains uncertain. Trimming pared 4 bases from V and 0 bases from J, leaving 10 bases between. The CDR3 is 15 amino acids.

V usage is TRBV29-1 and J usage is TRBJ2-1; 8 bases match TRBD1. The V and J ends lost 6 bases and 1 base, in that order; junction bases with no gene match: 5. Germline loops: CDR1 SQVTM, CDR2 ANQGSEA. This CDR3 contains 14 residues. CDR3 sequence reads: CSVPGQASYNEQFF. The CDR3, as DNA: TGCAGCGTCCCGGGACAGGCTTCCTACAATGAGCAGTTCTTC.

The CDR3 DNA reads as TGTGCCAGCAGCAGAGGCGGACAGGGTGAGCAGTATTTT. This translates into CASSRGGQGEQYF. The chain couples TRBV7-9 to TRBJ2-3; TRBD1 aligns across 8 bases. CDR3 length: 13 residues. Germline values: CDR1 SEHNR, CDR2 FQNEAQ (reference sequence). Trimming removed 5 bases from V and 11 bases from J; junction bases left unmatched: 9.

The V and J genes are TRBV6-5 and TRBJ2-2; 7 nucleotides agree with TRBD2. Germline CDR1 is MNHEY and CDR2 is SVGAGI. The CDR3 sequence is 14 residues long. After removal of 6 bases from V and 2 bases from J, the junction contained 3 bases not matched to a gene. The CDR3 DNA sequence: TGTGCCAGCAGGGGCGGGAGAAACACCGGGGAGCTGTTTTTT. It specifies CASRGGRNTGELFF.

J is TRBJ2-7 and V is TRBV19, with TRBD1 matching over 7 bases. Germline V CDR1 and CDR2: LNHDA, SQIVND (reference sequence). The CDR3 consists of 14 residues. V shed 8 bases and J 9 bases; nucleotides not matched to a gene: 16. CDR3 sequence (DNA): TGTGCCAGTGCACAACAGGGGACGGCTTTTGTGCAGTACTTC. It translates to CASAQQGTAFVQYF.

The rearrangement joins TRBV11-3 to TRBJ2-3; D is unclear. CDR1 is SGHNT, CDR2 YENEEA, per germline. The CDR3 has 14 residues. Trimming took 5 bases from V and 0 from J, leaving 9 bases between them. The DNA for the CDR3 is TGTGCCAGCAGCAAAGGAAGTAGCACAGATACGCAGTATTTT. Its translation: CASSKGSSTDTQYF.

The rearrangement links TRBV18 to TRBJ2-5, with D unclear. The CDR3 spans 13 residues. V lost 4 bases and J 5 bases, leaving 11 bases between the germline ends. Germline lookup yields CDR1 KGHSH and CDR2 LQKENI. The CDR3 sequence is CASSLRALETQYF. In DNA, the CDR3 is TGTGCCAGCTCACTCCGGGCCCTGGAGACCCAGTACTTC.

This chain connects TRBV15 to TRBJ2-1; 13 bases line up with TRBD2. The germline V gene has CDR1 LNHNV and CDR2 YYDKDF (reference sequence). The J segment lost 3 bases and the V segment lost 8 bases, leaving 7 bases of the junction unmatched. CDR3 length: 16 residues. The CDR3 protein is CATDWTSGSSYNEQFF. The CDR3 DNA reads as TGTGCCACCGACTGGACTAGCGGGAGCAGCTACAATGAGCAGTTCTTC.

This clone came up once. The chain combines TRBV7-2 with TRBJ1-5; 9 bases are shared with TRBD1. After removal of 5 bases from V and 0 bases from J, the junction contained 14 bases not matched to a gene. The CDR3 sequence is 19 residues long. Germline CDR1 is SGHTA and CDR2 is FQGNSA. CDR3 region: CASSAPGQGGPYSNQPQHF. CDR3 in DNA: TGTGCCAGCAGCGCCCCGGGACAGGGTGGTCCATATAGCAATCAGCCCCAGCATTTT.

The chain carries TRBV19 and TRBJ2-3; TRBD2 matches 10 bases. This CDR3 region has 17 residues. Germline V CDR1 and CDR2: LNHDA, SQIVND (reference sequence). Losses at the gene ends were 2 bases for V and 2 bases for J; bases not matched to a gene: 7. The CDR3 coding sequence is TGTGCCAGTAGTATAACTAGCGGGGCGCATTCCACAGATACGCAGTATTTT. Protein sequence: CASSITSGAHSTDTQYF.

The V and J genes are TRBV4-1 and TRBJ1-1, with D unclear. Germline assignment: CDR1 MGHRA and CDR2 YSYEKL. Trimming stripped 4 bases from V and 4 bases from J, with 13 bases between. The CDR3 loop spans 14 amino acids. For the CDR3, the DNA is TGCGCCAGCAGCCCGCAACGGGAGGTCACTGAAGCTTTCTTT. Encoded protein: CASSPQREVTEAFF.

Comment on this clone: Within the sample, other DNA sequences also encode this same CDR3. The J gene is TRBJ1-4, the V gene TRBV7-9; 9 nucleotides line up with TRBD1. Germline V lookup: CDR1 SEHNR, CDR2 FQNEAQ (reference sequence). V was pared by 3 bases and J by 0 bases, with 5 bases of the junction left unmatched. The CDR3 length is 17 residues. The CDR3 nucleotides read TGTGCCAGCAGCTTTTCCCGGGACAGGGCAACTAATGAAAAACTGTTTTTT. Protein sequence: CASSFSRDRATNEKLFF.

The chain's CDR3 is CSVEDPTGTTNEKLFF. The CDR3, as DNA: TGCAGCGTTGAAGACCCGACAGGGACAACTAATGAAAAACTGTTTTTT. The rearrangement links TRBV29-1 to TRBJ1-4, with TRBD1 matching 7 bases. The J segment lost 0 bases and the V segment lost 0 bases, leaving 4 bases of the junction unmatched. Germline V CDR1 and CDR2: SQVTM, ANQGSEA. The CDR3 loop spans 16 amino acids.

The chain has TRBV7-9 and TRBJ2-7; no clear D gene. Trimming removed 5 bases from V and 4 bases from J, with 12 bases in between. CDR3 length: 13 residues. Germline values: CDR1 SEHNR, CDR2 FQNEAQ (reference sequence). As DNA, the CDR3 is TGTGCCAGCAGCCCGCCCGGCCTTTACGAGCAGTACTTC. This codes for CASSPPGLYEQYF.

CDR3 DNA: TGCAGTGCAGCTTTAGGGCAGTTCTTC. Translation gives CSAALGQFF. The chain joins TRBV20-1 to TRBJ2-1; D unresolved. Trimming cost V 6 bases and J 12 bases, with 9 bases left between them. This CDR3 is 9 amino acids long. Germline V lookup: CDR1 DFQATT, CDR2 SNEGSKA (reference sequence).

Concerning this clone itself: This CDR3 is also generated by other DNA sequences in the sample. The V call is TRBV4-1, the J call TRBJ1-1; D is perhaps TRBD1 (5 bases). The CDR3 runs 13 residues. V was shortened by 4 bases and J by 1 base, with 7 bases between the two germline ends. The germline V gene has CDR1 MGHRA and CDR2 YSYEKL. The CDR3 loop is CASSPQGNTEAFF. The DNA of the CDR3 is TGCGCCAGCAGCCCTCAGGGGAACACTGAAGCTTTCTTT.

This clone showed up just once. The rearrangement links TRBV7-6 to TRBJ2-7, with 9 bases identical to TRBD1. V was pared by 1 base and J by 1 base, with 5 bases of the junction left unmatched. Germline V gives CDR1 SGHVS, CDR2 FNYEAQ. The CDR3 totals 16 residues. The CDR3 spells CASSLETGTGSYEQYF. In nucleotides, the CDR3 is TGTGCCAGCAGCTTAGAAACCGGGACAGGGTCCTACGAGCAGTACTTC.

The rearrangement uses TRBV7-9 and TRBJ2-1; 7 nucleotides match TRBD2. The CDR3 has 17 residues. The V gene end was trimmed by 5 bases and the J gene end by 2 bases; junction bases not matched to a gene: 12. The germline V gene encodes CDR1 SEHNR and CDR2 FQNEAQ (reference sequence). The CDR3 DNA reads TGTGCCAGCAGCGGGGGGGGTCAATTCCCTCCCTACAATGAGCAGTTCTTC. Protein product: CASSGGGQFPPYNEQFF.

As concerns this clone: Other DNA sequences in this specimen translate into the identical CDR3. The chain carries TRBV25-1 and TRBJ1-1; no firm D call. CDR3 length equals 12 residues. The germline V gene encodes CDR1 MGHDK and CDR2 SYGVNS. Trimming took off 1 base at V and 3 bases at J, with 3 bases between the two ends. CDR3 nucleotide sequence: TGTGCCAGCAGTGAATGGGACACTGAAGCTTTCTTT. Translation gives CASSEWDTEAFF. The whole variable domain, remainder taken from reference TRBV25-1 and TRBJ1-1, is EADIYQTPRYLVIGTGKKITLECSQTMGHDKMYWYQQDPGMELHLIHYSYGVNSTEKGDLSSESTVSRIRTEHFPLTLESARPSHTSQYLCASSEWDTEAFFGQGTRLTVV.

This chain joins TRBV7-9 and TRBJ1-4, with TRBD1 matching 10 bases. The CDR3 length is 15 residues. The trim removed 2 bases at V and 8 bases at J, leaving 5 bases unmatched. In germline, CDR1 is SEHNR, CDR2 FQNEAQ (reference sequence). The CDR3 bases are TGTGCCAGCAGCTTACGGACAGGGGGTATCGAAAAACTGTTTTTT. As protein: CASSLRTGGIEKLFF.

The chain has TRBV4-1 and TRBJ2-3; 9 bases match TRBD1. V shed 1 base, J shed 2 bases, and the junction held 7 bases outside the gene matches. Germline CDR1 MGHRA, CDR2 YSYEKL. This CDR3 spans 17 amino acids. The chain's CDR3 is CASSQAGTGTHTDTQYF. The CDR3 DNA sequence: TGCGCCAGCAGCCAAGCCGGGACAGGGACACACACAGATACGCAGTATTTT.

This clone was seen only once. This chain joins TRBV7-9 and TRBJ1-1; 8 nucleotides match TRBD1. Germline CDR1 SEHNR, CDR2 FQNEAQ (reference sequence). The CDR3 is 16 amino acids. V dropped 4 bases and J dropped 3; count of bases not matched to a gene: 10. The chain's CDR3 is CASSYSLIQGDTEAFF. The DNA of the CDR3 is TGTGCCAGCAGCTATAGCTTAATACAGGGGGACACTGAAGCTTTCTTT. The whole variable domain, filled in from reference TRBV7-9 and TRBJ1-1, reads DTGVSQNPRHKITKRGQNVTFRCDPISEHNRLYWYRQTLGQGPEFLTYFQNEAQLEKSRLLSDRFSAERPKGSFSTLEIQRTEQGDSAMYLCASSYSLIQGDTEAFFGQGTRLTVV.

The chain is built from TRBV4-1 and TRBJ2-7, with a possible D match to TRBD1 (5 bases). Germline-derived CDR1 and CDR2 are MGHRA and YSYEKL. Deletions cut 4 bases from V and 6 bases from J, with 13 bases between. There are 13 residues in the CDR3. CDR3 sequence: CASSPIQGGEQYF. As DNA, the CDR3 is TGCGCCAGCAGCCCGATCCAGGGTGGCGAGCAGTACTTC.

The V and J genes are TRBV4-1 and TRBJ2-1; TRBD2 matches 10 bases. CDR3 size: 16 residues. The germline gives CDR1 MGHRA, CDR2 YSYEKL. V lost 4 bases and J lost 3; bases outside the gene matches: 6. The CDR3 DNA follows: TGCGCCAGCAGCCCGAATAGCGGGAGGCTCTACAATGAGCAGTTCTTC. Translation gives CASSPNSGRLYNEQFF.